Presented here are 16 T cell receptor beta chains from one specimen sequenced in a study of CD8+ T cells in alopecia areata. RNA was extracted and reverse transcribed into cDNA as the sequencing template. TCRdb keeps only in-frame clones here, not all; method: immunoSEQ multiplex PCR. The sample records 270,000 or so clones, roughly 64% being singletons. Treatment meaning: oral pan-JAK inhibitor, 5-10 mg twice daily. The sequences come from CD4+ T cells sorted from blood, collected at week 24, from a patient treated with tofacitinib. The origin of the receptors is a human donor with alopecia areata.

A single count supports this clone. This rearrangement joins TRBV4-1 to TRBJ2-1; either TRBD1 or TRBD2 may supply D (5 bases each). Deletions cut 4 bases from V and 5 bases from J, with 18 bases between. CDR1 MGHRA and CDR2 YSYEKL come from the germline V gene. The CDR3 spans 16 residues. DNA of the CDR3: TGCGCCAGCAGCCCCCTCGGGACGGCACGAAACAATGAGCAGTTCTTC. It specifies CASSPLGTARNNEQFF.

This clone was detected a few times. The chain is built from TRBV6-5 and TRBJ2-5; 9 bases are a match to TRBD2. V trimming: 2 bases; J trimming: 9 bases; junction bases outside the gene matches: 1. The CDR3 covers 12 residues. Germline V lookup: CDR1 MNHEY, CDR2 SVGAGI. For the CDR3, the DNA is TGTGCCAGCAGTTACGGCGGGGGGGCCCAGTACTTC. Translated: CASSYGGGAQYF.

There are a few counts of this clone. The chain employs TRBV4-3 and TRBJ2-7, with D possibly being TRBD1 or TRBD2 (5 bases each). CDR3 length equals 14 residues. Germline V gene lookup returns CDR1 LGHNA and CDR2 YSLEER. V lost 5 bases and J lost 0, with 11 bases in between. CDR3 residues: CASSAGTVSYEQYF. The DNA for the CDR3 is TGCGCCAGCAGCGCCGGGACGGTCTCCTACGAGCAGTACTTC.

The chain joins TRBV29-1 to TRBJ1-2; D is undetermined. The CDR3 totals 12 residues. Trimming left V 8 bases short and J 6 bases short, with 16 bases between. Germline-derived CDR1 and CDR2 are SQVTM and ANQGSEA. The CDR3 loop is CSPSGRVDGYTF. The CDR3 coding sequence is TGCAGCCCCTCGGGGAGGGTAGATGGCTACACCTTC.

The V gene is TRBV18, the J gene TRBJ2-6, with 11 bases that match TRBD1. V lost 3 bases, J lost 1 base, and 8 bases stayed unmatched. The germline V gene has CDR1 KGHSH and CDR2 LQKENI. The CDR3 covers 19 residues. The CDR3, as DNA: TGTGCCAGCTCACCGCGGGACAGGGGGACCCAGTCTGGGGCCAACGTCCTGACTTTC. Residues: CASSPRDRGTQSGANVLTF.

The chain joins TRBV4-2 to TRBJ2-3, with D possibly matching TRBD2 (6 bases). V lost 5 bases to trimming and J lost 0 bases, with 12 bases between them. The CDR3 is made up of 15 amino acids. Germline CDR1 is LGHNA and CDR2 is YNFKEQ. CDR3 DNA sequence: TGTGCCAGCAGCGGGGCGGGGACCAGCACAGATACGCAGTATTTT. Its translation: CASSGAGTSTDTQYF.

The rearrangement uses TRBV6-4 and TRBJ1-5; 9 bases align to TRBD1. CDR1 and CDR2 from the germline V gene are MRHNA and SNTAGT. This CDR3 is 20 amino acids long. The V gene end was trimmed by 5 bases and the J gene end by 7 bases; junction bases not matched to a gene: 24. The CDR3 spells CASSNKPGTGIANVGQPQHF. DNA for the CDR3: TGTGCCAGCAGTAACAAGCCAGGGACAGGGATCGCAAATGTTGGACAGCCCCAGCATTTT.

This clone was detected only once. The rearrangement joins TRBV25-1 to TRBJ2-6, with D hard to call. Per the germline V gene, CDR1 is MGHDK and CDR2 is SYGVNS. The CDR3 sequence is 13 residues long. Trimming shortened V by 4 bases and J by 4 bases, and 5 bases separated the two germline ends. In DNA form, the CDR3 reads TGTGCCAGCAGTGTTACAGGGGCCAACGTCCTGACTTTC. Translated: CASSVTGANVLTF.

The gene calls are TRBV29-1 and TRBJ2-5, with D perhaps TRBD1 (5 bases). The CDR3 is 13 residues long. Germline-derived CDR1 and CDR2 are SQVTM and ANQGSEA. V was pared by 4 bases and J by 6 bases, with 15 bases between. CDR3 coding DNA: TGCAGCGTTGGGTCAGGAAGGGGCAAGACCCAGTACTTC. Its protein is CSVGSGRGKTQYF.

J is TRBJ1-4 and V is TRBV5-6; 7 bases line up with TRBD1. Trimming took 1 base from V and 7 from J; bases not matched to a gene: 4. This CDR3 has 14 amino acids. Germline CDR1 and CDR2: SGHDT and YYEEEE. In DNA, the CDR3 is TGTGCCAGCAGCTTGCAACAGGGGACTGAAAAACTGTTTTTT. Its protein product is CASSLQQGTEKLFF.

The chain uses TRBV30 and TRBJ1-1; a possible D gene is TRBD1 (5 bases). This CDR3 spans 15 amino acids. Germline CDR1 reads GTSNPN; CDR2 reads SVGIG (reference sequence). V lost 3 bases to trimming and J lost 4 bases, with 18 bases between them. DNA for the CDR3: TGTGCCTGGAGAAAACAGGACGGTGAAGGCACTGAAGCTTTCTTT. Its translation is CAWRKQDGEGTEAFF.

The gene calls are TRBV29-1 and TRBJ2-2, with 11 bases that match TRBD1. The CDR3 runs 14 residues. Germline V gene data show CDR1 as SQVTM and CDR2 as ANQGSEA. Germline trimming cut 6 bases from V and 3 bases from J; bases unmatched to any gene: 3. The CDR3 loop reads CSVDRGRHTGELFF. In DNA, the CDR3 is TGCAGCGTGGACAGGGGGCGCCACACCGGGGAGCTGTTTTTT.

The chain's CDR3 is CAWSVQSFGYGYTF. The CDR3 region has the DNA TGTGCCTGGAGTGTACAGAGTTTCGGGTATGGCTACACCTTC. The genes are TRBV30 and TRBJ1-2, with no clear D. Germline lookup yields CDR1 GTSNPN and CDR2 SVGIG (reference sequence). CDR3 length equals 14 residues. V was pared by 0 bases and J by 5 bases, with 13 bases between.

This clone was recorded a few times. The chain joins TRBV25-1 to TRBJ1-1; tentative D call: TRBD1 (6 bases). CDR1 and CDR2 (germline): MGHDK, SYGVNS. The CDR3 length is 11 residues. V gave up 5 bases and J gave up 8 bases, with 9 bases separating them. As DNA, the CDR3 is TGTGCCAGCAGTACTACAGGGGAAGCTTTCTTT. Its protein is CASSTTGEAFF.

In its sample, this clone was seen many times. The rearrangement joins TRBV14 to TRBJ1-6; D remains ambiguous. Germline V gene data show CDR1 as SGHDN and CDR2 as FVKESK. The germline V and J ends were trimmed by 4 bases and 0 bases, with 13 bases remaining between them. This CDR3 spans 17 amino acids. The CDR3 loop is CASSRNLGNSYNSPLHF. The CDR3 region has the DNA TGTGCCAGCAGCCGAAATCTCGGGAACTCCTATAATTCACCCCTCCACTTT.

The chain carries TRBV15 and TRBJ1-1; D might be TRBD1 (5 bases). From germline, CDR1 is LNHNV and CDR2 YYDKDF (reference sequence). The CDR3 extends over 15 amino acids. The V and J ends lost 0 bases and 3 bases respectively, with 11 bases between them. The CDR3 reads CATSRDAGLDTEAFF. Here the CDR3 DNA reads TGTGCCACCAGCAGAGACGCAGGGCTCGACACTGAAGCTTTCTTT.